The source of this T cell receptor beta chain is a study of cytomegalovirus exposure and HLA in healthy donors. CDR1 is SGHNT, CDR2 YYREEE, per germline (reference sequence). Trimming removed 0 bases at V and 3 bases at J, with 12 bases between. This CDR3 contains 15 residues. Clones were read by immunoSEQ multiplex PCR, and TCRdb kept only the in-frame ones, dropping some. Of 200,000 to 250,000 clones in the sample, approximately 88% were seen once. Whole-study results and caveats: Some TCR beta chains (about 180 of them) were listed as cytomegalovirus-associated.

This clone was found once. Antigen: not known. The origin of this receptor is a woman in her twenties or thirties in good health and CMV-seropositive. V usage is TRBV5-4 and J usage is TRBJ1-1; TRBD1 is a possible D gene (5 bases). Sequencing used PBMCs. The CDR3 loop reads CASSLEPGTYTEAFF. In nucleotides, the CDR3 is TGTGCCAGCAGCTTGGAACCAGGGACTTACACTGAAGCTTTCTTT.